This TCR beta chain was identified in a study of multiple sclerosis patients with progressive multifocal leukoencephalopathy. Findings of the study overall: Before and during natalizumab, the clones expanded at PML already existed.

As to this clone: Antigen: not known.

The time point here: time of PML onset. CDR1 is GTSNPN, CDR2 SVGIG, per germline (reference sequence). The CDR3 extends over 14 amino acids. V was trimmed by 2 bases and J by 3 bases, leaving 10 bases between them. Produced via immunoSEQ multiplex PCR; TCRdb's table is partial and in-frame only. The sample lists about 32,000 clones; about nine tenths were seen once. The origin of this receptor is a woman in her thirties or forties with progressive multifocal leukoencephalopathy. This chain uses TRBV30 with TRBJ2-2; possible D gene TRBD1, 5 bases. The sequences come from PBMCs, collected from a patient treated with natalizumab. The CDR3 sequence is CAWSLEGDTGELFF. As DNA, the CDR3 is TGTGCCTGGAGTCTAGAAGGGGACACCGGGGAGCTGTTTTTT.